This T cell receptor (beta chain) was documented in a study of blood T cell repertoires in COVID-19 (dated by TCRdb to the early 2020s). For the study in its entirety: Samples covering the acute and convalescent phases of COVID-19 were provided by collaborators in the United States, Italy and Spain. Where available, HLA class I and class II types were obtained from metadata supplied by the sample provider rather than from assay-based typing. Deeply sampled blood TCRbeta repertoires from subjects exposed to, actively infected with, or recovered from COVID-19 were included in the dataset. The prospective study material was composed of cDNA or gDNA derived from T cells, B-cell-depleted T cells, or PBMCs. The sample metadata nearly always contained a de-identified subject ID, COVID-19 status, age in years and sex. The samples were drawn from two sources: the first 160 participants of the ongoing ImmuneRACE study, and 950 to 1,500 subjects contributed by 6 global collaborators. The repertoires were released in a freely available public database meant as a resource for research on the immune response to SARS-CoV-2. Findings and caveats that apply to the study as a whole: How much clinical and demographic metadata was included differed by source and by participant, and the metadata was provided uncurated.

TCRbeta CDR3 regions were amplified from genomic DNA using the immunoSEQ Assay, a bias-controlled multiplex PCR. Processing in the source paper ran as follows. The number of nucleated cells in each sample was estimated from the amplification of reference gene primers within the assay. To quantify the absolute abundance of each unique TCRbeta CDR3 rearrangement, sequence reads were collapsed and filtered. For each sample, productive Simpson clonality was calculated by taking the square root of Simpson's diversity index across productive rearrangements. TCRdb stores this immuneACCESS table with in-frame sequences only. Part of the clones is absent; in the studies checked, under half of the shortfall reflects unresolved V genes, and no reason is known for the rest. V and J calls and clone size are as listed in that table; D and trimming were resolved from the DNA. The sample records about 230,000 clones, around 86% of which are singletons. The top ten clonotypes cover approximately 10% of the sample.

Notes on this clone: Its antigen remains unidentified. Base qualities were left out, and no much larger clone turns up one base away.

In Seattle, one collaborating source enrolled patients while the infection was active and tracked those patients longitudinally over the course of disease. The collaborating institutions used their own protocols to collect whole blood in K2EDTA tubes. For TCRbeta analysis, collaborator samples were shipped as frozen whole blood, as isolated PBMCs, or as DNA extracted from either sample type. From the cysteine through the phenylalanine, the CDR3 covers 15 amino acids. Of all the DNA, just the CDR3 is kept, 45 bases in frame from base 1. Here V drops 5 bases and J drops 7 bases, and the junction holds 8 bases not matched to any gene. CDR1 and CDR2, looked up from the germline V gene, are SGHTA and FQGTGA.

The chain joins TRBV7-3 to TRBJ2-1; the junction holds 10 bases that match TRBD2. This clonotype was obtained from a man in his fifties or sixties with COVID-19, enrolled during active disease. Specimen: peripheral blood. CDR3 sequence: CASSVTGTSENEQFF. Read as DNA, the sequence is TGTGCCAGCAGCGTCACCGGGACTAGCGAAAATGAGCAGTTCTTC.